This T cell receptor beta chain was retrieved from a study of blood T cell repertoires in COVID-19. For the study at large: Acute-phase and convalescent COVID-19 samples originated in the United States, Italy and Spain. The analysed material was cDNA or gDNA that came from T cells, B-cell-depleted T cells, or PBMCs.

Authors' analysis steps: Counts of nucleated cells, estimated from reference gene primer amplification, were obtained. This table comes from immunoSEQ multiplex PCR, and its TCRdb copy is limited to in-frame clones, with some not included. That table supplies the V and J calls and clone size; D and trimming were determined from the DNA. The top ten hold about 22% of the sample, which has some 180,000 clones, roughly 87% seen once. J lost 2 bases, V lost 2 bases, and 6 bases had no gene match. This CDR3 has 16 residues. CDR1 and CDR2 (germline): SGHVS, FQNEAQ. This rearrangement joins TRBV7-8 to TRBJ1-5; 7 bases match TRBD1. The TCR originated in a man between 60 and 75 years old with active or convalescent COVID-19. The sample taken for sequencing was peripheral blood. CDR3 nucleotide sequence: TGTGCCAGCAGCTTAACAGGGGCCGCGGGCAATCAGCCCCAGCATTTT. This translates into CASSLTGAAGNQPQHF.